This T cell receptor (beta chain) comes out of a study of tissue T cells after allogeneic stem cell transplantation. On the study more broadly: Samples with visible lymphocytes on H&E were prioritized for sequencing. Study observations and caveats: In patients and mice, blood and spleen missed much of tissue repertoire. TCR repertoires tracked anatomic similarity, regardless of disease or transplant status. Across patients, clones rarely overlapped, yet motif clusters were shared tissue-specifically.

V lost 8 bases, J lost 7 bases, and 14 bases stayed unmatched. Germline loops: CDR1 LNHDA, CDR2 SQIVND (reference sequence). The CDR3 loop spans 15 amino acids. Assay: immunoSEQ multiplex PCR; the TCRdb copy retains only in-frame clones and omits some. The sample includes approximately 8,800 clones, about 61% of them seen just once. Turning to this clone: Its antigen is as yet unknown.

Sequences were derived from tissue from the jejunum, sampled at autopsy. The rearrangement joins TRBV19 to TRBJ2-3; 8 bases are shared with TRBD2. The clonotype comes from an older female donor with lung cancer. This CDR3 is CASAPGAGGMNTQYF. The CDR3 nucleotides read TGTGCCAGTGCGCCAGGGGCGGGAGGTATGAATACGCAGTATTTT.